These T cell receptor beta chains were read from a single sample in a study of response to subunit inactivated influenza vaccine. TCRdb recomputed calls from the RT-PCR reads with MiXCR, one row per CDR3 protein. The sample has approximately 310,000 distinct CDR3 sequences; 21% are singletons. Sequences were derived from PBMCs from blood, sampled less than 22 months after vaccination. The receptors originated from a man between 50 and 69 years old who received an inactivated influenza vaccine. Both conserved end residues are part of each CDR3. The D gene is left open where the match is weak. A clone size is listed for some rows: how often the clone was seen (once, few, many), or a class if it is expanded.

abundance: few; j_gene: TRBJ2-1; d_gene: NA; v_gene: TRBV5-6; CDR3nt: TGTGCCAGCAGCTCGGGGGTCTTTTCCTACAATGAGCAGTTCTTC; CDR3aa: CASSSGVFSYNEQFF
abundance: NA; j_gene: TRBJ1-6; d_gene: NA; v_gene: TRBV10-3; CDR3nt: TGTGCCATCAGTGCCAGGGCCAGCAATGCATATAATTCACCCCTCCACTTT; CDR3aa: CAISARASNAYNSPLHF
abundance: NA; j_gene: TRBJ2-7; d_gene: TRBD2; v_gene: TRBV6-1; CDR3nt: TGTGCCAGCAGTGAAGCCATGGCGGGAGATCTCTACGAGCAGTACTTC; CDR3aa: CASSEAMAGDLYEQYF
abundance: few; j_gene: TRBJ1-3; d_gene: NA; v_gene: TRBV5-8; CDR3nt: TGTGCCAGCAGCTTGAAGTCTGGAAACACCATATATTTT; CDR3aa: CASSLKSGNTIYF
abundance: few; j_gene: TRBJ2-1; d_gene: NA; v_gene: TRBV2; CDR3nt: TGTGCCAGCAGGGTCGGGACCTACAATGAGCAGTTCTTC; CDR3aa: CASRVGTYNEQFF
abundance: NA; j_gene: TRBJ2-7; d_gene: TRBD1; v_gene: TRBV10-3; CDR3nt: TGTGCCATCAGTGAGCCCTACGTTTCGACAGGGGTAAGCTACGAGCAGTACTTC; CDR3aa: CAISEPYVSTGVSYEQYF
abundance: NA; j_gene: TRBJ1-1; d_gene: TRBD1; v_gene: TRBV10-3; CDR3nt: TGTGCCATTGCGCTCCGGGACAGCACTGAAGCTTTCTTT; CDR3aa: CAIALRDSTEAFF
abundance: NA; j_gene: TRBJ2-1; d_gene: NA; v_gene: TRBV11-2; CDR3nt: TGTGCCAGCAGCTCGGTGGGGGGAGGTGGCATGGGGTCCTACAATGAGCAGTTCTTC; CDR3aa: CASSSVGGGGMGSYNEQFF
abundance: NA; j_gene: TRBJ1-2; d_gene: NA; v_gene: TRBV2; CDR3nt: TGTGCCAGCAGTGAAAGGTCATCATATAGTTCGGGGCGTATCAACTATGGCTACACCTTC; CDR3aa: CASSERSSYSSGRINYGYTF
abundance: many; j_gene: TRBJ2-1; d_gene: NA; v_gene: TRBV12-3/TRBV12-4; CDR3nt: TGTGCCAGCAGTTTCGTCTCTACCTACAATGAGCAGTTCTTC; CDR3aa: CASSFVSTYNEQFF
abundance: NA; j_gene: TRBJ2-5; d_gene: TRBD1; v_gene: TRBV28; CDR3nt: TGTGCCAGCAGTTTAGTGGGGACAGGGATACTGGAGACCCAGTACTTC; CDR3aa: CASSLVGTGILETQYF
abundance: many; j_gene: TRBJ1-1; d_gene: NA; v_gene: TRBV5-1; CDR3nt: TGCGCCAGCAGCTTGGCCGGGGCAATGAACACTGAAGCTTTCTTT; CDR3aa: CASSLAGAMNTEAFF
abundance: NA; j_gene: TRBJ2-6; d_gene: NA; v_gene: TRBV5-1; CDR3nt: TGCGCCAGCACCCCGAGAGGAAGCTCTGGGGCCAACGTCCTGACTTTC; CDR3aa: CASTPRGSSGANVLTF
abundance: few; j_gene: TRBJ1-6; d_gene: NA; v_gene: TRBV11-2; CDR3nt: TGTGCCAGCAGCTTAGGGGGGGCCCTTTCACCCCTCCACTTT; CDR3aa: CASSLGGALSPLHF
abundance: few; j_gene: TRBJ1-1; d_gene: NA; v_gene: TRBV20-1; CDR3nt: TGCAGCGGAATTTCAGGGATGAACACTGAAGCTTTCTTT; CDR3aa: CSGISGMNTEAFF
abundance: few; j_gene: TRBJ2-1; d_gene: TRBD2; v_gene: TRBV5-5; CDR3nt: TGTGCCAGCAGCCGGACTAGCGGGGGATTTGTTGAGCAGTTCTTC; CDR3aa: CASSRTSGGFVEQFF